A single sample gave rise to the 7 T cell receptor beta chains below, sequenced in a study of shared clonotypes between healthy human individuals. TCRdb's copy holds only in-frame clones and misses some; the assay was immunoSEQ multiplex PCR. In the table there are a few million clones, more than 85% of which are singletons. Sequencing was performed on naive CD4+ T cells from PBMCs. Specified subset: CD45RA+ positively selected. All receptors derive from a man aged 18 to 30 in good health. Some clones in this sample may be carry-over from other donors' samples.

This rearrangement joins TRBV5-8 to TRBJ1-2; 9 nucleotides agree with TRBD1. V trimming: 0 bases; J trimming: 8 bases; junction bases outside the gene matches: 8. From germline, CDR1 is SGHTS and CDR2 YDEGEE. This CDR3 is 15 amino acids long. The CDR3 coding sequence is TGTGCCAGCAGCTTGGCCTGGGACAGGGCTCGAGGCTACACCTTC. Translation: CASSLAWDRARGYTF.

The chain carries TRBV2 and TRBJ2-7; D possibly corresponds to TRBD2 (6 bases). The V gene lost 0 bases and the J gene lost 10 bases, with 13 bases spanning the gap. Germline-derived CDR1 and CDR2 are SNHLY and FYNNEI. This CDR3 spans 13 amino acids. The CDR3 protein is CASSEARAGPQYF. CDR3 coding DNA: TGTGCCAGCAGTGAAGCTCGTGCGGGGCCCCAGTACTTC.

V usage is TRBV7-2 and J usage is TRBJ1-2, with a weak D call TRBD1 (6 bases). There are 14 residues in the CDR3. Looked up from germline, CDR1 is SGHTA and CDR2 is FQGNSA. The ends were cut back, 5 bases at V and 2 bases at J, with 12 bases in the middle. The CDR3 nucleotides are TGTGCCAGCAGCGTACCGGGACAAAACTATGGCTACACCTTC. Translation: CASSVPGQNYGYTF. Based on the CDR3 plus reference TRBV7-2 and TRBJ1-2, the full variable domain is GAGVSQSPSNKVTEKGKDVELRCDPISGHTALYWYRQSLGQGLEFLIYFQGNSAPDKSGLPSDRFSAERTGGSVSTLTIQRTQQEDSAVYLCASSVPGQNYGYTFGSGTRLTVV.

This clone showed up just a few times. The rearrangement links TRBV7-2 to TRBJ1-1; D is unclear. V shed 5 bases and J shed 1 base, with 8 bases lying between them. Per germline, CDR1 SGHTA and CDR2 FQGNSA. This CDR3 contains 13 residues. The CDR3 DNA reads TGTGCCAGCAGCATTGTGGCGAACACTGAAGCTTTCTTT. Translated: CASSIVANTEAFF.

The rearrangement links TRBV11-2 to TRBJ1-1; tentatively, D is TRBD1 (5 bases). The V and J ends lost 5 bases and 0 bases respectively, with 22 bases between them. The germline gives CDR1 SGHAT, CDR2 FQNNGV. The CDR3 consists of 18 residues. CDR3 in amino acids: CASSRTPKGRGMNTEAFF. In DNA, the CDR3 is TGTGCCAGCAGCCGAACCCCTAAGGGTAGGGGCATGAACACTGAAGCTTTCTTT.

The chain has TRBV10-3 and TRBJ1-1, with 11 bases aligning to TRBD1. J was trimmed by 4 bases and V by 3 bases; bases with no gene match: 7. The CDR3 covers 16 residues. Germline CDR1 is ENHRY and CDR2 is SYGVKD. The CDR3 nucleotides read TGTGCCATCAGTGACCCAGGGACAGGGGGAACCACTGAAGCTTTCTTT. This sequence encodes CAISDPGTGGTTEAFF.

The chain uses TRBV19 and TRBJ1-2; a possible D gene is TRBD1 (5 bases). The V gene lost 0 bases and the J gene lost 9 bases, with 14 bases spanning the gap. CDR1 and CDR2 (germline): LNHDA, SQIVND (reference sequence). The CDR3 runs 14 residues. The CDR3 DNA reads TGTGCCAGTAGTATAGATCTAAGGGGATCGAGCTACACCTTC. This gives the protein CASSIDLRGSSYTF.